This T cell receptor (beta chain) originates from a study of shared T cell receptors in the human thymus. Between the trimmed V and J ends, which lost 3 bases and 2 bases, there was a span of 23 bases. Germline assignment: CDR1 SQVTM and CDR2 ANQGSEA. This CDR3 is 18 amino acids long. Here immunoSEQ multiplex PCR was the method, and the copy in TCRdb shows in-frame clones only, minus some. The table shows 640,000 or so clones, with 87% occurring only once. This sample also appeared in a second study, on human thymus T cells.

The V gene is TRBV29-1, the J gene TRBJ1-3; D is unclear. Specimen: thymocytes. This TCR was recovered from a boy under three years old with a congenital heart defect. The CDR3: CSVDPPNGSTGAGNTIYF. The CDR3 coding sequence is TGCAGCGTTGACCCGCCGAACGGGTCTACGGGAGCTGGAAACACCATATATTTT. Full variable domain (outside the CDR3, taken from reference TRBV29-1 and TRBJ1-3): SAVISQKPSRDICQRGTSLTIQCQVDSQVTMMFWYRQQPGQSLTLIATANQGSEATYESGFVIDKFPISRPNLTFSTLTVSNMSPEDSSIYLCSVDPPNGSTGAGNTIYFGEGSWLTVV.